These 8 T cell receptor beta chains came from one sample sequenced in a study of blood T cell repertoires in COVID-19. TCRdb's table, derived via immunoSEQ multiplex PCR, lists solely in-frame clones and lacks some. The repertoire holds tens of thousands of clones, with approximately 85% as singletons. The specimen sequenced was peripheral blood. The receptor source for this set is a human donor in a cohort sampled during active COVID-19. The donor label of this sample is uncertain.

This chain uses TRBV2 with TRBJ1-3; D is unresolved. Germline assignment: CDR1 SNHLY and CDR2 FYNNEI. CDR3 length: 14 residues. The V gene lost 4 bases and the J gene lost 2 bases, with 9 bases spanning the gap. The CDR3 spells CASSAQSPGNTIYF. CDR3 coding DNA: TGTGCCAGCAGTGCACAATCCCCTGGAAACACCATATATTTT. Supplemented by reference TRBV2 and TRBJ1-3, the full variable domain reads EPEVTQTPSHQVTQMGQEVILRCVPISNHLYFYWYRQILGQKVEFLVSFYNNEISEKSEIFDDQFSVERPDGSNFTLKIRSTKLEDSAMYFCASSAQSPGNTIYFGEGSWLTVV.

CDR3 protein: CASSQGGGETQYF. In DNA form, the CDR3 reads TGTGCCAGCAGTCAAGGGGGTGGGGAGACCCAGTACTTC. The genes are TRBV25-1 and TRBJ2-5; tentatively, D is TRBD1 (6 bases). Germline V gives CDR1 MGHDK, CDR2 SYGVNS. This CDR3 comprises 13 residues. The V end was cut by 5 bases, the J end by 5 bases, with 12 bases between.

This chain uses TRBV21-1 with TRBJ1-4; TRBD1 was called by the table and not checked on the DNA. TRBV21-1 counts as a pseudogene. This CDR3 spans 21 amino acids. CDR3 sequence (DNA): TGTGCCAGCAGCATTACGTGGGTTCAGACAGAACAAACTGCAACTAATGAAAAACTGTTTTTT. Protein product: CASSITWVQTEQTATNEKLFF.

The chain joins TRBV7-3 to TRBJ2-1; TRBD2 matches 11 bases. Losses at the gene ends were 5 bases for V and 4 bases for J; bases not matched to a gene: 4. Per germline, CDR1 SGHTA and CDR2 FQGTGA. The CDR3 totals 15 residues. The CDR3 region is CASSQTSGGYNEQFF. The CDR3 nucleotides are TGTGCCAGCAGCCAAACTAGCGGGGGTTACAATGAGCAGTTCTTC.

The rearrangement joins TRBV5-1 to TRBJ1-2; 8 nucleotides line up with TRBD1. The J segment lost 5 bases and the V segment lost 5 bases, leaving 11 bases of the junction unmatched. The germline V gene has CDR1 SGHRS and CDR2 YFSETQ. The CDR3 sequence is 15 residues long. The CDR3 coding sequence is TGCGCCAGCAGTCCCAGGGGGCTAGGAGGGTATGGCTACACCTTC. Translating gives CASSPRGLGGYGYTF.

The chain carries TRBV18 and TRBJ2-1; a possible D gene is TRBD1 (5 bases). Deletions cut 4 bases from V and 6 bases from J, with 16 bases between. Per the germline V gene, CDR1 is KGHSH and CDR2 is LQKENI. The CDR3 sequence is 15 residues long. As DNA, the CDR3 is TGTGCCAGCTCACTCAGTTTCGGGCAGGGCAATGAGCAGTTCTTC. Its translation is CASSLSFGQGNEQFF. Full variable domain (remainder filled in from reference TRBV18 and TRBJ2-1): NAGVMQNPRHLVRRRGQEARLRCSPMKGHSHVYWYRQLPEEGLKFMVYLQKENIIDESGMPKERFSAEFPKEGPSILRIQQVVRGDSAAYFCASSLSFGQGNEQFFGPGTRLTVL.

The chain carries TRBV7-3 and TRBJ2-2; a possible D gene is TRBD1 (5 bases). Germline lookup yields CDR1 SGHTA and CDR2 FQGTGA. V lost 5 bases, J lost 5 bases, and 12 bases lay in between. The CDR3 has 14 amino acids. The CDR3 loop is CASSGAVGTGELFF. CDR3 DNA: TGTGCCAGCAGCGGGGCAGTAGGGACCGGGGAGCTGTTTTTT.

The V gene is TRBV9, the J gene TRBJ2-2, with TRBD2 identical over 12 bases. This CDR3 has 17 residues. Germline V gene sequence: CDR1 SGDLS, CDR2 YYNGEE. Trimming at V came to 0 bases and at J to 1 base, leaving 1 base not matched to a gene. Here the CDR3 reads CASSVGLAGENTGELFF. As DNA, the CDR3 is TGTGCCAGCAGCGTAGGACTAGCGGGGGAGAACACCGGGGAGCTGTTTTTT.